These 22 T cell receptor beta chains were all obtained from the same sample, sequenced in a study of blood T cell repertoires in COVID-19. Sequencing used immunoSEQ multiplex PCR; TCRdb keeps in-frame clones, though not all of them. The sample records 100,000 to 150,000 clones, about 81% being singletons. Sequenced: peripheral blood. The source is a man aged 25 to 40 with COVID-19, enrolled during active disease.

In this sample, this clone turned up once. The chain combines TRBV5-6 with TRBJ2-7, with D possibly matching TRBD2 (6 bases). Germline CDR1 and CDR2: SGHDT and YYEEEE. V dropped 3 bases and J dropped 5 bases, with 18 bases sitting between them. The CDR3 consists of 15 residues. CDR3 sequence reads: CASSYGDYRRDEQYF. In DNA, the CDR3 is TGTGCCAGCAGCTACGGAGACTACAGGAGGGACGAGCAGTACTTC.

The V and J genes are TRBV19 and TRBJ1-3; unclear D gene. V was clipped by 3 bases and J by 0 bases, with 12 bases between them. Germline assignment: CDR1 LNHDA and CDR2 SQIVND (reference sequence). The CDR3 runs to 16 residues. CDR3 in DNA: TGTGCCAGTAGTATTAGTGGCTGGAGCTCTGGAAACACCATATATTTT. This gives the protein CASSISGWSSGNTIYF.

The count of this clone is one. This sequence joins TRBV19 and TRBJ2-7; TRBD2 matches 8 bases. The trim removed 6 bases at V and 0 bases at J, leaving 10 bases unmatched. This CDR3 comprises 16 residues. Germline-derived CDR1 and CDR2 are LNHDA and SQIVND (reference sequence). The CDR3 bases are TGTGCCAGTAGCCAACTAGCGGCCACATACTCCTACGAGCAGTACTTC. Its protein is CASSQLAATYSYEQYF.

The CDR3 loop reads CASRSGQHQETQYF. The CDR3 DNA reads as TGTGCCAGCAGGTCGGGACAGCATCAAGAGACCCAGTACTTC. The chain uses TRBV6-5 and TRBJ2-5; TRBD1 aligns across 7 bases. The CDR3 is 14 residues long. CDR1 is MNHEY and CDR2 is SVGAGI in the germline V gene. Trimming at V came to 6 bases and at J to 2 bases, leaving 6 bases not matched to a gene.

V and J are TRBV11-2 and TRBJ2-7; tentatively, D is TRBD1 (5 bases). Trimming took 6 bases from V and 4 from J, leaving 19 bases between them. This CDR3 is built from 15 residues. Germline CDR1 is SGHAT and CDR2 is FQNNGV. The CDR3 coding sequence is TGTGCCAGCAGACCTTGGGGCCAGATAACTTACGAGCAGTACTTC. As protein: CASRPWGQITYEQYF.

The chain combines TRBV29-1 with TRBJ1-1; D gene ambiguous. Germline CDR1 is SQVTM and CDR2 is ANQGSEA. V dropped 7 bases and J dropped 5 bases, with 11 bases sitting between them. This CDR3 region has 11 residues. In nucleotides, the CDR3 is TGCAGCGAGCGGGATGAGACTGAAGCTTTCTTT. Encoded protein: CSERDETEAFF.

The gene calls are TRBV28 and TRBJ2-3; D is uncertain. Germline loops: CDR1 MDHEN, CDR2 SYDVKM. This CDR3 region has 12 residues. V was pared by 2 bases and J by 4 bases, with 4 bases between. CDR3 in DNA: TGTGCCAGCAGTTTACAGGCAGATACGCAGTATTTT. As protein: CASSLQADTQYF.

This clone was seen a single time. The chain links TRBV2 to TRBJ1-1; D is ambiguous. Germline V lookup: CDR1 SNHLY, CDR2 FYNNEI. The length of the CDR3 is 12 residues. Trimming took 3 bases from V and 6 from J, leaving 8 bases between them. The CDR3 nucleotides are TGTGCCAGCAGTGAGCGACGGGCTGAAGCTTTCTTT. Translation gives CASSERRAEAFF.

The chain is built from TRBV11-2 and TRBJ2-2; 12 nucleotides align to TRBD1. Germline lookup yields CDR1 SGHAT and CDR2 FQNNGV. This CDR3 spans 15 amino acids. V lost 5 bases, J lost 4 bases, and 2 bases stayed unmatched. The CDR3 reads CASSGTGGFTGELFF. The CDR3 nucleotides read TGTGCCAGCAGCGGGACAGGGGGCTTCACCGGGGAGCTGTTTTTT.

J is TRBJ1-4 and V is TRBV30; 9 bases are shared with TRBD1. Trimming cost V 4 bases and J 5 bases; bases outside gene matches: 5. The CDR3 is 14 amino acids. Germline V gene data show CDR1 as GTSNPN and CDR2 as SVGIG (reference sequence). The CDR3 nucleotides are TGTGCCTGGACCCGACAGGGGGAAAATGAAAAACTGTTTTTT. Amino acids: CAWTRQGENEKLFF.

V and J are TRBV28 and TRBJ1-5; D perhaps matches TRBD1 (5 bases). The germline V and J ends were trimmed by 11 bases and 5 bases, with 19 bases remaining between them. Germline assignment: CDR1 MDHEN and CDR2 SYDVKM. The CDR3 sequence is 14 residues long. CDR3 nucleotides: TGTGCCTCACACTCCGGGGGGTCCGATCAGCCCCAGCATTTT. Its protein is CASHSGGSDQPQHF. Full variable domain (missing parts from reference TRBV28 and TRBJ1-5): DVKVTQSSRYLVKRTGEKVFLECVQDMDHENMFWYRQDPGLGLRLIYFSYDVKMKEKGDIPEGYSVSREKKERFSLILESASTNQTSMYLCASHSGGSDQPQHFGDGTRLSIL.

The V and J genes are TRBV28 and TRBJ1-2, with D unresolved. Germline V gene sequence: CDR1 MDHEN, CDR2 SYDVKM. CDR3 size: 10 residues. V was cut by 9 bases and J by 10 bases, with 12 bases left in between. The CDR3 bases are TGTGCCAGAGGGAGACCCAACTACACCTTC. Protein product: CARGRPNYTF.

The J gene is TRBJ2-7, the V gene TRBV29-1; maybe TRBD1 (6 bases). V shed 1 base and J shed 3 bases, with 13 bases lying between them. CDR3 length equals 14 residues. Germline CDR1 reads SQVTM; CDR2 reads ANQGSEA. For the CDR3, the DNA is TGCAGCGTTGAAGGGTGGGGGCAGTTCTACGAGCAGTACTTC. It translates to CSVEGWGQFYEQYF.

The gene calls are TRBV29-1 and TRBJ2-3; D may be TRBD2 (6 bases). Trimming stripped 6 bases from V and 2 bases from J, with 15 bases between. The CDR3 runs to 14 residues. Germline V gives CDR1 SQVTM, CDR2 ANQGSEA. CDR3 residues: CSVSRLGPTDTQYF. CDR3 bases: TGCAGCGTCTCCAGACTAGGTCCCACAGATACGCAGTATTTT.

In this sample, this clone turned up once. The V call is TRBV7-4, the J call TRBJ1-3, with 9 bases that match TRBD1. V shed 5 bases, J shed 4 bases, and the junction held 9 bases outside the gene matches. The CDR3 totals 16 residues. From germline, CDR1 is SGHVT and CDR2 SQSDAQ. CDR3 coding DNA: TGTGCCAGCAGCATGCGAGACAGGGGGGGAGGAAACACCATATATTTT. This codes for CASSMRDRGGGNTIYF. Full variable domain (outside the CDR3, taken from reference TRBV7-4 and TRBJ1-3): GAGVSQSPRYKVAKRGRDVALRCDSISGHVTLYWYRQTLGQGSEVLTYSQSDAQRDKSGRPSGRFSAERPERSVSTLKIQRTEQGDSAVYLCASSMRDRGGGNTIYFGEGSWLTVV.

V and J are TRBV4-1 and TRBJ2-5; D uncertain. With 5 bases removed from V and 5 bases from J, the gap between germline ends came to 15 bases. This CDR3 region has 14 residues. From germline, CDR1 is MGHRA and CDR2 YSYEKL. The DNA for the CDR3 is TGCGCCAGCAGCTTCCGACGCGGCGTGGAGACCCAGTACTTC. The encoded protein is CASSFRRGVETQYF.

The chain carries TRBV6-5 and TRBJ2-7; D possibly corresponds to TRBD1 (5 bases). CDR1 and CDR2 from the germline V gene are MNHEY and SVGAGI. The CDR3 is 15 amino acids. The V and J ends lost 5 bases and 2 bases respectively, with 16 bases between them. In DNA, the CDR3 is TGTGCCAGCAGTCCTGCGGCAGGGAAAACCTACGAGCAGTACTTC. Its translation is CASSPAAGKTYEQYF.

This clone was observed once. V gene TRBV28 combines with J gene TRBJ1-6; 7 nucleotides match TRBD1. V trimming: 2 bases; J trimming: 6 bases; junction bases outside the gene matches: 7. This CDR3 has 16 amino acids. Germline V gene sequence: CDR1 MDHEN, CDR2 SYDVKM. CDR3 nucleotides: TGTGCCAGCAGTTTACTCACAGGGGTTGGTAATTCACCCCTCCACTTT. Translating it yields CASSLLTGVGNSPLHF. The full variable domain, rest sourced from reference TRBV28 and TRBJ1-6, is DVKVTQSSRYLVKRTGEKVFLECVQDMDHENMFWYRQDPGLGLRLIYFSYDVKMKEKGDIPEGYSVSREKKERFSLILESASTNQTSMYLCASSLLTGVGNSPLHFGNGTRLTVT.

This clone was counted a few times. The chain combines TRBV2 with TRBJ2-7; tentative D call: TRBD1 (5 bases). The CDR3 totals 16 residues. Germline V gene data show CDR1 as SNHLY and CDR2 as FYNNEI. The V gene lost 3 bases and the J gene lost 3 bases, with 18 bases spanning the gap. The chain's CDR3 is CASSDLSQGNFYEQYF. The CDR3 bases are TGTGCCAGCAGTGATCTTTCGCAGGGTAATTTCTACGAGCAGTACTTC. Full variable domain (remainder filled in from reference TRBV2 and TRBJ2-7): EPEVTQTPSHQVTQMGQEVILRCVPISNHLYFYWYRQILGQKVEFLVSFYNNEISEKSEIFDDQFSVERPDGSNFTLKIRSTKLEDSAMYFCASSDLSQGNFYEQYFGPGTRLTVT.

The chain recombines TRBV12-5 with TRBJ2-3; no definite D call. Germline values: CDR1 LGHNT, CDR2 FRNRAP. Trimming pared 1 base from V and 1 base from J, leaving 9 bases between. This CDR3 is built from 15 residues. CDR3 sequence reads: CASGLGSAGTDTQYF. CDR3 bases: TGTGCTAGTGGTTTGGGCTCGGCGGGCACAGATACGCAGTATTTT.

The J gene is TRBJ1-1, the V gene TRBV19, with D perhaps matching TRBD1 (5 bases). The germline V gene has CDR1 LNHDA and CDR2 SQIVND (reference sequence). There are 15 residues in the CDR3. V was cut by 5 bases and J by 6 bases, with 19 bases left in between. The CDR3 protein is CASSSRQGWKAEAFF. As DNA, the CDR3 is TGTGCCAGTAGTTCACGGCAGGGATGGAAAGCTGAAGCTTTCTTT.

The rearrangement links TRBV12-3 or TRBV12-4 to TRBJ2-5; 8 bases agree with TRBD1. J lost 7 bases, V lost 7 bases, and 5 bases had no gene match. The CDR3 covers 12 residues. DNA for the CDR3: TGTGCCAGCAATATTGGGACAGGGACCCAGTACTTC. Amino acids: CASNIGTGTQYF.